This is a list of T cell receptor beta chains from one sample in a study of CD8+ T cells in alopecia areata. Libraries were prepared by immunoSEQ multiplex PCR; TCRdb keeps only in-frame clonotypes and omits some of them. The table lists around 35,000 clones, approximately 60% of them singletons. The source material was NKG2D-high CD8+ T cells sorted from blood. The receptor set was obtained from a human donor with alopecia areata. Both conserved end residues are part of each CDR3. The order of the fields is J gene, V gene, CDR3 protein.

>TRBJ2-6|TRBV28
CASSPGPPGGSAGANVLTF
>TRBJ2-7|TRBV7-6
CASSSTQGAEQYF
>TRBJ1-2|TRBV29-1
CSVGTPGSGYTF
>TRBJ2-1|TRBV7-8
CASSSRREGRNEQFF
>TRBJ2-5|TRBV13
CASSLDREGGYGETQYF
>TRBJ2-2|TRBV4-3
CASSPEEGGGRELFF
>TRBJ1-2|TRBV30
CATKTGSNYGYTF
>TRBJ1-3|TRBV5-1
CASSLEGQLSGNTIYF
>TRBJ2-6|TRBV30
CASGPSGANVLTF
>TRBJ1-1|TRBV30
CAWRRGNTEAFF
>TRBJ2-1|TRBV2
CASLGGGNEQFF
>TRBJ1-1|TRBV5-6
CASSLAFTEAFF
>TRBJ2-7|TRBV29-1
CSVEDRDLGYEQYF
>TRBJ2-1|TRBV14
CASSHRIFSYNEQFF
>TRBJ2-7|TRBV28
CASSFFTGPYEQYF